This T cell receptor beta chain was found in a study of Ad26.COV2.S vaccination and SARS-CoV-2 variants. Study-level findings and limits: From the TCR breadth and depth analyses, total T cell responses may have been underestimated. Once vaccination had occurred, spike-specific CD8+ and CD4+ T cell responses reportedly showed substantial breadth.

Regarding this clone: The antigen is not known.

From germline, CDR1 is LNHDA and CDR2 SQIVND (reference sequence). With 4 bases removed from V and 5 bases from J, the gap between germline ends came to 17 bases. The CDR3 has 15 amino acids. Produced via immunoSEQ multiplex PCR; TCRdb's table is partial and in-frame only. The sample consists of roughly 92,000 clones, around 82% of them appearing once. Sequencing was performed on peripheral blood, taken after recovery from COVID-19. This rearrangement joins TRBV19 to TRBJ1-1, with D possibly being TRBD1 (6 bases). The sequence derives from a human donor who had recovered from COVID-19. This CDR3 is CASSRTRGSWTEAFF. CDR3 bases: TGTGCCAGTAGTAGGACCAGGGGAAGTTGGACTGAAGCTTTCTTT.